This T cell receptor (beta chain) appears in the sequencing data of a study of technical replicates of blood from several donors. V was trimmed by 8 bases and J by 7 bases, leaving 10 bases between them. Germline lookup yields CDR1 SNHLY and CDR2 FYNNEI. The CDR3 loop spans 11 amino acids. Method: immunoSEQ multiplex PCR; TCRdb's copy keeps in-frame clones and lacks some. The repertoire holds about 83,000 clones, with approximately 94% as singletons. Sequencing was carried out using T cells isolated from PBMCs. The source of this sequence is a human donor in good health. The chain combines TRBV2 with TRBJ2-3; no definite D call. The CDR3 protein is CASLETNTQYF. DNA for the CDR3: TGTGCCAGCCTAGAAACTAATACGCAGTATTTT.